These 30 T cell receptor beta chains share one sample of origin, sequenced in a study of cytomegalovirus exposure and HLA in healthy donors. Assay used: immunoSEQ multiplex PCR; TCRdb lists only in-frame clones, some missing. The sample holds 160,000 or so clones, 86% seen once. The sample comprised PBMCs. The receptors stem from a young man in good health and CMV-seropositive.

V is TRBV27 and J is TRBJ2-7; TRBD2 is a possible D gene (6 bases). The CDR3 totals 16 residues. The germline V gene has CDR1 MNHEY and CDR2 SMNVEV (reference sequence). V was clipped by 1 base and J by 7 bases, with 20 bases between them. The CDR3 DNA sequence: TGTGCCAGCAGTTTATGGGGACCGACGCTCGCGGGAGAGCAGTACTTC. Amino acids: CASSLWGPTLAGEQYF.

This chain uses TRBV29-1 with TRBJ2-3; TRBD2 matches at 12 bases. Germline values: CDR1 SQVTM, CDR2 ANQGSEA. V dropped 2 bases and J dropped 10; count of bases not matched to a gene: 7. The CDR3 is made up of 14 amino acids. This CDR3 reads CSVEPRTSGDPQYF. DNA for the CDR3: TGCAGCGTTGAACCCCGGACTAGCGGGGACCCGCAGTATTTT.

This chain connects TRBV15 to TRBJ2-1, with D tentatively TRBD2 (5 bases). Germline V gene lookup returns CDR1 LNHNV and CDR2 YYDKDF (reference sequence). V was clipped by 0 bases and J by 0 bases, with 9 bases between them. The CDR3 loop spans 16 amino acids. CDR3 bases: TGTGCCACCAGCAGAGATTACAGCGGCTCCTACAATGAGCAGTTCTTC. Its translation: CATSRDYSGSYNEQFF.

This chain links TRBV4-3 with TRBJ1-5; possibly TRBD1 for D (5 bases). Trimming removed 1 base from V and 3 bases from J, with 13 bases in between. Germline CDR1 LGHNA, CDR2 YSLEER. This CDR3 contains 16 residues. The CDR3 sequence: CASSQGVGRDNQPQHF. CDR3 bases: TGCGCCAGCAGCCAAGGAGTTGGCAGGGACAATCAGCCCCAGCATTTT.

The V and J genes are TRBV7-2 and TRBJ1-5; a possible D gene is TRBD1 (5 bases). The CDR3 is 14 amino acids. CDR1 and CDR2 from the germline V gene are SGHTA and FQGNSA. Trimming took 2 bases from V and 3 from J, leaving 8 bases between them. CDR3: CASSLWGDNQPQHF. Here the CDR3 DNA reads TGTGCCAGCAGCTTATGGGGGGACAATCAGCCCCAGCATTTT. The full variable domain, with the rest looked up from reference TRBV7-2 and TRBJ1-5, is GAGVSQSPSNKVTEKGKDVELRCDPISGHTALYWYRQSLGQGLEFLIYFQGNSAPDKSGLPSDRFSAERTGGSVSTLTIQRTQQEDSAVYLCASSLWGDNQPQHFGDGTRLSIL.

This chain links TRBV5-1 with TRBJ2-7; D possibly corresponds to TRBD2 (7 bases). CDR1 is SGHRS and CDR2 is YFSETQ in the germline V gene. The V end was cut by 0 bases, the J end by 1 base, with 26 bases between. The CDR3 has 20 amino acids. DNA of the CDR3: TGCGCCAGCAGCTTGGCCAAGGGGGGATTCAATAGCGGGTGGTCCTACGAGCAGTACTTC. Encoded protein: CASSLAKGGFNSGWSYEQYF.

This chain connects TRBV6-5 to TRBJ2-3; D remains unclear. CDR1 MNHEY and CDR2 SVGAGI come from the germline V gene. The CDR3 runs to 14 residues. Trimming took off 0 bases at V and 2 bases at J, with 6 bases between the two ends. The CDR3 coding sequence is TGTGCCAGCAGTTACTCGGCCCCCACAGATACGCAGTATTTT. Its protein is CASSYSAPTDTQYF.

CDR3 sequence: CASSQFDRDRSTDTQYF. The CDR3 nucleotides are TGTGCCAGCAGCCAATTCGACAGGGATAGGAGCACAGATACGCAGTATTTT. This chain links TRBV4-2 with TRBJ2-3; 7 bases map to TRBD1. V shed 2 bases and J 0 bases; nucleotides not matched to a gene: 8. The CDR3 consists of 17 residues. Germline V gene lookup returns CDR1 LGHNA and CDR2 YNFKEQ.

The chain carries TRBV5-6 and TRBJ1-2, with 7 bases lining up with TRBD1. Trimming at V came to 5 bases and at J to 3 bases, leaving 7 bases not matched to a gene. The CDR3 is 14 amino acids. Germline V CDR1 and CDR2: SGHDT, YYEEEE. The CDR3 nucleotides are TGTGCCAGCAGGTGGCCAGGGGGTGACTATGGCTACACCTTC. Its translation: CASRWPGGDYGYTF.

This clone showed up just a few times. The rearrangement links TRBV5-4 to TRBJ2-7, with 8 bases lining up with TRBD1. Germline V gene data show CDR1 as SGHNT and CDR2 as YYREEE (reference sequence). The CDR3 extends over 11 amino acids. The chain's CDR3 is CASSLDRGLGV. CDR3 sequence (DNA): TGTGCCAGCAGCTTAGACAGGGGATTAGGGGTC.

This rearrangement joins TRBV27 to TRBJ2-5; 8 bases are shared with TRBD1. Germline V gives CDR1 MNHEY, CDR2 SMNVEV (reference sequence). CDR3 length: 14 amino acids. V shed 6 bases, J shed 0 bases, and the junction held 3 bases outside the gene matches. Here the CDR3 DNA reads TGTGCCAGCAGGGACAGGGCGTACCAAGAGACCCAGTACTTC. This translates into CASRDRAYQETQYF.

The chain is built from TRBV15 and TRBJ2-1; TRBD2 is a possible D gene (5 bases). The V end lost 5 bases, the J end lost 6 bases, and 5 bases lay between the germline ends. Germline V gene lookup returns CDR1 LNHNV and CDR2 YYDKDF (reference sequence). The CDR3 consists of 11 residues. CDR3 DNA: TGTGCCACCAGCGCGGGCAATGAGCAGTTCTTC. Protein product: CATSAGNEQFF.

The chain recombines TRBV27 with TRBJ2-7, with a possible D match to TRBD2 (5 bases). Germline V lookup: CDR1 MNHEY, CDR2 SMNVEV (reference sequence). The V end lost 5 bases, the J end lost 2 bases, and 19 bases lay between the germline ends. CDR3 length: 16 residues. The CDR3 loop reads CASSTIPGKTTYEQYF. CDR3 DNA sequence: TGTGCCAGCAGTACCATCCCGGGGAAGACAACCTACGAGCAGTACTTC.

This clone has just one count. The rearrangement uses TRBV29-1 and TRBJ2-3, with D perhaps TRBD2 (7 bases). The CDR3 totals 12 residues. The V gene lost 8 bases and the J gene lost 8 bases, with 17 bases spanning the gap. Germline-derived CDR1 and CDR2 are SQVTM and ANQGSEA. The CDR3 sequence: CSLLAGGLTQYF. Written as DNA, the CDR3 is TGCAGCCTTTTGGCCGGGGGGCTTACGCAGTATTTT.

Here the CDR3 reads CAISMQREDTQYF. The DNA for the CDR3 is TGTGCCATCAGTATGCAGAGGGAGGATACGCAGTATTTT. This chain joins TRBV10-3 and TRBJ2-3, with a tentative D call TRBD2 (5 bases). The CDR3 totals 13 residues. The V end lost 5 bases, the J end lost 6 bases, and 12 bases lay between the germline ends. Germline V gene data show CDR1 as ENHRY and CDR2 as SYGVKD.

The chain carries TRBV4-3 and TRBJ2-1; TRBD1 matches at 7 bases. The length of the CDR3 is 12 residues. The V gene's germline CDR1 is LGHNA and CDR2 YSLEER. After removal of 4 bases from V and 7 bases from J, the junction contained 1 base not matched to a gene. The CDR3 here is CASSPTGNEQFF. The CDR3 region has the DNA TGCGCCAGCAGCCCGACAGGGAATGAGCAGTTCTTC.

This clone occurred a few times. CDR3 nucleotide sequence: TGCGCCAGCAGCCAATCCCCGGGACAGGGGGAAGAGACCCAGTACTTC. Its protein is CASSQSPGQGEETQYF. V usage is TRBV4-3 and J usage is TRBJ2-5, with 11 bases matching TRBD1. Germline CDR1 LGHNA, CDR2 YSLEER. There are 16 residues in the CDR3. J was trimmed by 3 bases and V by 2 bases; bases with no gene match: 5.

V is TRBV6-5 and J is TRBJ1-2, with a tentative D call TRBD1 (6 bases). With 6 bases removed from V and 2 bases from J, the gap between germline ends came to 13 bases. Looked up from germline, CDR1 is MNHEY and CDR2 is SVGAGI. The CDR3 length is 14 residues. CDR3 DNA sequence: TGTGCCAGCAGCTCCAAGGGGGGGAACTATGGCTACACCTTC. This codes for CASSSKGGNYGYTF.

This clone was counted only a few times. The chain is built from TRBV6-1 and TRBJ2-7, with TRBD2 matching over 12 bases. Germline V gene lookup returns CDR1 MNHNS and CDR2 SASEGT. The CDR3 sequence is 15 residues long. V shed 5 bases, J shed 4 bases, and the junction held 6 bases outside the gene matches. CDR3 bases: TGTGCCAGCAGTCGGGGACTAGCGGGCTCTTACGAGCAGTACTTC. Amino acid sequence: CASSRGLAGSYEQYF.

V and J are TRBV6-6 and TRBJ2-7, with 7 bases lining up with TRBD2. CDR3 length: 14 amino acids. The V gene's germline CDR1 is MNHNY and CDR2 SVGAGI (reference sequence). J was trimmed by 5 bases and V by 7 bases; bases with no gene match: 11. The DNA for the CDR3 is TGTGCCAGCACCTCCACCGGCGGGAGCGACGAGCAGTACTTC. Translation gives CASTSTGGSDEQYF.

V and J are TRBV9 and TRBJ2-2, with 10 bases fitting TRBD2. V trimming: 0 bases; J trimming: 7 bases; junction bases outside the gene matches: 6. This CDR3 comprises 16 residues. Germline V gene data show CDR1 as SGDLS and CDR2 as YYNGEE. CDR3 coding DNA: TGTGCCAGCAGCGTAGCCAGCGGGGGGGCAGGCGGGGAGCTGTTTTTT. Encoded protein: CASSVASGGAGGELFF.

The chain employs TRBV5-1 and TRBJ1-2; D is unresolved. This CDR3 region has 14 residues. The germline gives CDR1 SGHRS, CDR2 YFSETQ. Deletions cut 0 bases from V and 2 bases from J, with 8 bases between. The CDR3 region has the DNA TGCGCCAGCAGCTTGGTCGGAGCAAACTATGGCTACACCTTC. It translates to CASSLVGANYGYTF.

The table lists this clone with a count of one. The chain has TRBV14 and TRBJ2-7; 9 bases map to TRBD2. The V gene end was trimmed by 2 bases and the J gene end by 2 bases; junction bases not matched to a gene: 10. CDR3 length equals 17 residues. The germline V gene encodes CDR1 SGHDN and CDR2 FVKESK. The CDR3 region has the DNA TGTGCCAGCAGCCAACAGATACTAGCGGGCCTTCCCTACGAGCAGTACTTC. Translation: CASSQQILAGLPYEQYF.

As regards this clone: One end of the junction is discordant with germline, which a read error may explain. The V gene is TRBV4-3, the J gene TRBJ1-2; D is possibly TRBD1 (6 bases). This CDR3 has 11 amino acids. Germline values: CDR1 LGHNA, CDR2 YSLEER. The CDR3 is CASSAQGNFAF. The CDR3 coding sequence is TGCGCCAGCAGCGCTCAGGGGAATTTCGCCTTC.

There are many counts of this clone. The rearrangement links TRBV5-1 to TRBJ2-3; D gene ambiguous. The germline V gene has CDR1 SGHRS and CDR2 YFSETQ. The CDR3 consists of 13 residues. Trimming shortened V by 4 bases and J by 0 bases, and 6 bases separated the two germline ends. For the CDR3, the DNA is TGCGCCAGCAGCGACGGGAGCACAGATACGCAGTATTTT. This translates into CASSDGSTDTQYF.

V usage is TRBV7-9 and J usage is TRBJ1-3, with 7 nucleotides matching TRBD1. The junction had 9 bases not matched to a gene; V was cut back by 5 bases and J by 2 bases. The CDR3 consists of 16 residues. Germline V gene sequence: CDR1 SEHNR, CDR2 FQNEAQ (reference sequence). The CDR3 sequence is CASSLDRVAPGNTIYF. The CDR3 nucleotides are TGTGCCAGCAGCCTCGACAGGGTGGCCCCTGGAAACACCATATATTTT.

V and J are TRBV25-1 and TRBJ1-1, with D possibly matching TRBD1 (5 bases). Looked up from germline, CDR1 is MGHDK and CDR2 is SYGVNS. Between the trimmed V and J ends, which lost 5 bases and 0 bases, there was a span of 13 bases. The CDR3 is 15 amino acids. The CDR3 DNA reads TGTGCCAGCAGTACCATGACAGCCATGAACACTGAAGCTTTCTTT. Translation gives CASSTMTAMNTEAFF. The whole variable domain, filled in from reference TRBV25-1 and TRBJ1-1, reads EADIYQTPRYLVIGTGKKITLECSQTMGHDKMYWYQQDPGMELHLIHYSYGVNSTEKGDLSSESTVSRIRTEHFPLTLESARPSHTSQYLCASSTMTAMNTEAFFGQGTRLTVV.

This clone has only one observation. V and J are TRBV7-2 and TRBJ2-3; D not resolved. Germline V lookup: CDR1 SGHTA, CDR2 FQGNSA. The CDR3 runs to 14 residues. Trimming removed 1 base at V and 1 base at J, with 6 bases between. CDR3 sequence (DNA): TGTGCCAGCAGCTTAGGTCTCGGCACAGATACGCAGTATTTT. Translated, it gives CASSLGLGTDTQYF. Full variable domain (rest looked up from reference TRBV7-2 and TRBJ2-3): GAGVSQSPSNKVTEKGKDVELRCDPISGHTALYWYRQSLGQGLEFLIYFQGNSAPDKSGLPSDRFSAERTGGSVSTLTIQRTQQEDSAVYLCASSLGLGTDTQYFGPGTRLTVL.

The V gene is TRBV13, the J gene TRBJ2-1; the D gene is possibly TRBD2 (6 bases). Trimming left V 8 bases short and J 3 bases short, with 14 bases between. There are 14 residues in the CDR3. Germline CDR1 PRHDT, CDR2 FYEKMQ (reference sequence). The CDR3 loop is CASLRGTNYNEQFF. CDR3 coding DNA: TGTGCCAGCTTACGGGGGACCAACTACAATGAGCAGTTCTTC.

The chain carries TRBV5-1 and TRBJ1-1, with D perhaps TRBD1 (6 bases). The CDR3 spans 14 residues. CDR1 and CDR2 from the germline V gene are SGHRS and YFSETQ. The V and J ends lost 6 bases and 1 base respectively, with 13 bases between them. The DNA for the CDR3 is TGCGCCAGCAATCCGACAGGAGGGAACACTGAAGCTTTCTTT. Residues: CASNPTGGNTEAFF.